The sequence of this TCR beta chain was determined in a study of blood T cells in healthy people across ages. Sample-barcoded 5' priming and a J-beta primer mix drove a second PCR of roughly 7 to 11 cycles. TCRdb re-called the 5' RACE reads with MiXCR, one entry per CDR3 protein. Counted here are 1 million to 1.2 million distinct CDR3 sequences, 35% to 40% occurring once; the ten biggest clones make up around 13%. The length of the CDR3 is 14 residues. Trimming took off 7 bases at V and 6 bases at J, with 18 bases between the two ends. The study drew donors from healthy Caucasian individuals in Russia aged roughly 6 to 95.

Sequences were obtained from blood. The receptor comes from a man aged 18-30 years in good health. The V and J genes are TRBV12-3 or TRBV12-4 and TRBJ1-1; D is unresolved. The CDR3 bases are TGTGCCAGCAATCAATTTGACGGGGTGGCTGAAGCTTTCTTT. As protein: CASNQFDGVAEAFF.